These T cell receptor beta chains were read from a single sample in a study of T cell responses to AZD1222 COVID-19 vaccine. Data came from immunoSEQ multiplex PCR; TCRdb stores just in-frame clones and leaves some out. Of some 79,000 clones listed, approximately 83% were seen once; the top ten hold about 12%. This material consisted of peripheral blood, taken 28 days after the second AZD1222 dose. Receptor source: an adult who received the AZD1222 COVID-19 vaccine. Each CDR3 is given with its conserved first and last residue. The order of the fields is clone size, D gene, V gene, J gene, CDR3 DNA, CDR3 protein. A D gene is named only where the DNA matches it firmly. A row's size may be missing; if present it is once, few, many or a size class.

clone size: NA
D gene: TRBD2
V gene: TRBV6-2/TRBV6-3
J gene: TRBJ2-7
CDR3 DNA: TGTGCCAGCAGTTCCCAGCGGGGGGCACTCTACGAGCAGTACTTC
CDR3 protein: CASSSQRGALYEQYF

clone size: few
D gene: NA
V gene: TRBV12-3/TRBV12-4
J gene: TRBJ1-5
CDR3 DNA: TGTGCCAGCACCCTTCCGTCGGGGCCCCAGCATTTT
CDR3 protein: CASTLPSGPQHF

clone size: NA
D gene: NA
V gene: TRBV4-1
J gene: TRBJ1-2
CDR3 DNA: TGCGCCAGCAGCCAAGGTATCGGCACTAACTATGGCTACACCTTC
CDR3 protein: CASSQGIGTNYGYTF

clone size: NA
D gene: NA
V gene: TRBV11-1
J gene: TRBJ2-3
CDR3 DNA: TGTGCCAGCAGCTTAGCGAAAGTAGATACGCAGTATTTT
CDR3 protein: CASSLAKVDTQYF

clone size: few
D gene: TRBD1
V gene: TRBV19
J gene: TRBJ1-1
CDR3 DNA: TGTGCCAGCAGGAGACAGGGGGCTATGAACACTGAAGCTTTCTTT
CDR3 protein: CASRRQGAMNTEAFF

clone size: NA
D gene: NA
V gene: TRBV14
J gene: TRBJ1-2
CDR3 DNA: TGTGCCAGCAGCAAAGAAGGCTATGGCTACACCTTC
CDR3 protein: CASSKEGYGYTF

clone size: NA
D gene: NA
V gene: TRBV7-2
J gene: TRBJ2-5
CDR3 DNA: TGTGCCAGCAGTCGGAGTTTCCAAGAGACCCAGTACTTC
CDR3 protein: CASSRSFQETQYF

clone size: once
D gene: NA
V gene: TRBV6-5
J gene: TRBJ1-2
CDR3 DNA: TGTGCCAGCAGTCCCTATACAGGGACTAACTATGGCTACACCTTC
CDR3 protein: CASSPYTGTNYGYTF

clone size: once
D gene: TRBD1
V gene: TRBV29-1
J gene: TRBJ2-7
CDR3 DNA: TGCAGCGTCCAGACAGGGGGCCACGAGCAGTACTTC
CDR3 protein: CSVQTGGHEQYF

clone size: NA
D gene: TRBD2
V gene: TRBV2
J gene: TRBJ2-3
CDR3 DNA: TGTGCCAGCAGTGCCGGTCTAGCGGGGGGAGATACGCAGTATTTT
CDR3 protein: CASSAGLAGGDTQYF

clone size: NA
D gene: TRBD1
V gene: TRBV12-5
J gene: TRBJ1-1
CDR3 DNA: TGTGCTAGTGGTTCATTACAGGGGATTGAAGCTTTCTTT
CDR3 protein: CASGSLQGIEAFF

clone size: NA
D gene: TRBD1
V gene: TRBV7-2
J gene: TRBJ1-5
CDR3 DNA: TGTGCCAGCAGTCAAGGGGACAGTCATAATCAGCCCCAGCATTTT
CDR3 protein: CASSQGDSHNQPQHF

clone size: NA
D gene: TRBD1
V gene: TRBV15
J gene: TRBJ2-7
CDR3 DNA: TGTGCCACCAGCAGAGAGGGACAGGGTACCGAGCAGTACTTC
CDR3 protein: CATSREGQGTEQYF

clone size: NA
D gene: NA
V gene: TRBV6-1
J gene: TRBJ1-2
CDR3 DNA: TGTGCCAGCAGTGAAGGAGGATTCGGGGGCTACACCTTC
CDR3 protein: CASSEGGFGGYTF

clone size: NA
D gene: NA
V gene: TRBV19
J gene: TRBJ1-3
CDR3 DNA: TGTGCCAGTAGTATGACACCGCCTTGGGCTGGAAACACCATATATTTT
CDR3 protein: CASSMTPPWAGNTIYF

clone size: few
D gene: NA
V gene: TRBV11-3
J gene: TRBJ2-3
CDR3 DNA: TGTGCCAGCAGCCCTCAGGGCACAGATACGCAGTATTTT
CDR3 protein: CASSPQGTDTQYF

clone size: NA
D gene: NA
V gene: TRBV27
J gene: TRBJ1-1
CDR3 DNA: TGTGCCAGCAGTTTTACGAGGAGGCATACTGAAGCTTTCTTT
CDR3 protein: CASSFTRRHTEAFF

clone size: NA
D gene: NA
V gene: TRBV6-5
J gene: TRBJ1-1
CDR3 DNA: TGTGCCAGCAGTTATTCCCGAAACACTGAAGCTTTCTTT
CDR3 protein: CASSYSRNTEAFF

clone size: NA
D gene: TRBD1
V gene: TRBV19
J gene: TRBJ1-2
CDR3 DNA: TGTGCCAGTAGTCTTTCCCTCCGACAGGGAGACTACACCTTC
CDR3 protein: CASSLSLRQGDYTF

clone size: NA
D gene: NA
V gene: TRBV9
J gene: TRBJ2-3
CDR3 DNA: TGTGCCAGCAGCCCCGGGTTAGGGGACACAGATACGCAGTATTTT
CDR3 protein: CASSPGLGDTDTQYF